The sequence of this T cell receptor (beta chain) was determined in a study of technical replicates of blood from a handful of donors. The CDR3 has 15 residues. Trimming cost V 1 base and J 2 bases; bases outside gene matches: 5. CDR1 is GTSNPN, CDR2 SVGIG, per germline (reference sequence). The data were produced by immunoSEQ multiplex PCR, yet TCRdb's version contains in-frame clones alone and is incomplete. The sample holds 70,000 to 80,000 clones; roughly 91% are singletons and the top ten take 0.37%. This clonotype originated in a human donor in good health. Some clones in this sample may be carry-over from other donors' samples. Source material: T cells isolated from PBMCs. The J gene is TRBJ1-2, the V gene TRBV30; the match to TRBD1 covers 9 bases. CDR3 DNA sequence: TGTGCCTGGAGTGGGGGGACAGGGAGGAACTATGGCTACACCTTC. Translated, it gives CAWSGGTGRNYGYTF.